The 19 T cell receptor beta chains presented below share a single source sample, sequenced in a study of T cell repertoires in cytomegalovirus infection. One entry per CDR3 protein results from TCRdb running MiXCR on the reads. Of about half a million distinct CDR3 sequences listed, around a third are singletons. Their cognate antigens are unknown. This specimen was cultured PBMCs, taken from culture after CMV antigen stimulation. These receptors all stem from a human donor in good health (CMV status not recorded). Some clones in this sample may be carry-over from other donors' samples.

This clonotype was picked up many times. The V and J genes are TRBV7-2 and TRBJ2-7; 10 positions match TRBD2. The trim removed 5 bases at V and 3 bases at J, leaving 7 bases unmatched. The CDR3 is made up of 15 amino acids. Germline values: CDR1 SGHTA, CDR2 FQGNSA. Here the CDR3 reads CASSLGLATIYEQYF. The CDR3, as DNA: TGTGCCAGCAGCCTGGGACTAGCGACGATCTACGAGCAGTACTTC.

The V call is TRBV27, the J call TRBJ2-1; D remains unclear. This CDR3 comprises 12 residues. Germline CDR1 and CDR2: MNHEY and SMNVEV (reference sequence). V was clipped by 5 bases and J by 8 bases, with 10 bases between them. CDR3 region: CASSPPADEQFF. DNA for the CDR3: TGTGCCAGCAGTCCTCCTGCGGATGAGCAGTTCTTC.

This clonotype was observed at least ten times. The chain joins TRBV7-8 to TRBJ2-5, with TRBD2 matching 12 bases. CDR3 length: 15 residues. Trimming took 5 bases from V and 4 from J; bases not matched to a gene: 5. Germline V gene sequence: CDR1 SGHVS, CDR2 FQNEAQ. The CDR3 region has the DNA TGTGCCAGCAGCCGACGGGGACTAGCGGGAGAGACCCAGTACTTC. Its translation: CASSRRGLAGETQYF.

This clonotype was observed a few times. Here the CDR3 reads CATSNGAEAFF. For the CDR3, the DNA is TGTGCCACGTCCAACGGCGCTGAAGCTTTCTTT. The rearrangement joins TRBV10-3 to TRBJ1-1; D remains unclear. The CDR3 contains 11 residues. Trimming cost V 10 bases and J 6 bases, with 12 bases left between them. Germline CDR1 reads ENHRY; CDR2 reads SYGVKD.

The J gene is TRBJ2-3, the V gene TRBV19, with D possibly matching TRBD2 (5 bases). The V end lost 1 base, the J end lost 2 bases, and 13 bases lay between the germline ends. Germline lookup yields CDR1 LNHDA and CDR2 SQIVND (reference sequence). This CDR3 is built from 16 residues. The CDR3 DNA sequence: TGTGCCAGTAGTATAGGGGCTAGCAGATACACAGATACGCAGTATTTT. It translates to CASSIGASRYTDTQYF.

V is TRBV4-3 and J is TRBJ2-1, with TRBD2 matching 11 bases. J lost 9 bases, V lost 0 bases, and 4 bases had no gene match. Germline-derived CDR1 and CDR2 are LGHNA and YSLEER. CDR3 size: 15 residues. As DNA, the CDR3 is TGCGCCAGCAGCCAAGATAGCGGGAGGGACGGTGAGCAGTTCTTC. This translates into CASSQDSGRDGEQFF.

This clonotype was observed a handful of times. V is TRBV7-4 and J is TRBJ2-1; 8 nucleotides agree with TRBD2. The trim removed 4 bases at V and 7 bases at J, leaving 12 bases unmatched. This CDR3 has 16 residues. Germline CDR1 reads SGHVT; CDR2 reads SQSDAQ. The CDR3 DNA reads TGTGCCAGCAGCTATGGTCCCGGGACTAGTAGGAATGAGCAGTTCTTC. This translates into CASSYGPGTSRNEQFF.

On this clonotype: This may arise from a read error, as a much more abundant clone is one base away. The CDR3 DNA is TGTGCCAGCAGCTTTGTGGGAGGCCCAGATACGCAGTATTTT. Protein product: CASSFVGGPDTQYF. V gene TRBV7-2 combines with J gene TRBJ2-3; tentatively, D is TRBD2 (6 bases). The CDR3 runs 14 residues. Per the germline V gene, CDR1 is SGHTA and CDR2 is FQGNSA. Deletions cut 3 bases from V and 4 bases from J, with 11 bases between.

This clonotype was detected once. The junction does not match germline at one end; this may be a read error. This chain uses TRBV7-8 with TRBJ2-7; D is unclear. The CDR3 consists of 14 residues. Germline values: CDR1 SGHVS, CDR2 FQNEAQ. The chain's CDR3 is CACSLGRSSYEQYF. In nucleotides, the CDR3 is TGTGCCTGCAGCTTAGGTCGGAGCTCCTACGAGCAGTACTTC. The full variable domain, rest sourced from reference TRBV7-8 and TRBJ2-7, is GAGVSQSPRYKVAKRGQDVALRCDPISGHVSLFWYQQALGQGPEFLTYFQNEAQLDKSGLPSDRFFAERPEGSVSTLKIQRTQQEDSAVYLCACSLGRSSYEQYFGPGTRLTVT.

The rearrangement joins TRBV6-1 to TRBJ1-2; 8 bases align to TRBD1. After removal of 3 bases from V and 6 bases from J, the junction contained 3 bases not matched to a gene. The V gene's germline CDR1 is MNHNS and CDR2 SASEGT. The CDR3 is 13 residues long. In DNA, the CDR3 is TGTGCCAGCAGTGATCGGACAGGGAATGGCTACACCTTC. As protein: CASSDRTGNGYTF.

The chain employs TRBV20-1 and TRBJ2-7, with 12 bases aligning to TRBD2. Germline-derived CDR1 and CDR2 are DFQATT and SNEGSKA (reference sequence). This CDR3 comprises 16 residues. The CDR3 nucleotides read TGCAGCGCTGATAAGGGACTAGCGGGTCTTTCCTACGAGCAGTACGTC. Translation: CSADKGLAGLSYEQYV.

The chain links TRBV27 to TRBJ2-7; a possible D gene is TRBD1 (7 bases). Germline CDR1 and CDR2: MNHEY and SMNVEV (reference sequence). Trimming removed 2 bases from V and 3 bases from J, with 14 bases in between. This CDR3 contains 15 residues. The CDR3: CASSLGQGGNYEQYF. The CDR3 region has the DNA TGTGCCAGCAGTTTAGGCCAGGGGGGAAACTACGAGCAGTACTTC.

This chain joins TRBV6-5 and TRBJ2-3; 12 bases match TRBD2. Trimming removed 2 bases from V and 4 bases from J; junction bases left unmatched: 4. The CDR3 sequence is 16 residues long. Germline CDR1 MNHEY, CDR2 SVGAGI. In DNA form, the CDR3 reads TGTGCCAGCAGTTACCTGGGACTAGCGGGCCCAGATACGCAGTATTTT. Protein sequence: CASSYLGLAGPDTQYF.

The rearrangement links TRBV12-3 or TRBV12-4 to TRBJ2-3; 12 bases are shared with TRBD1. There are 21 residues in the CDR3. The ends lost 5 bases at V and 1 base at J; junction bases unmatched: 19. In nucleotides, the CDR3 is TGTGCCAGCAGTGGCCAATCAGATTCCGGGACAGGGGGCGCGCGCACAGATACGCAGTATTTT. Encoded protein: CASSGQSDSGTGGARTDTQYF.

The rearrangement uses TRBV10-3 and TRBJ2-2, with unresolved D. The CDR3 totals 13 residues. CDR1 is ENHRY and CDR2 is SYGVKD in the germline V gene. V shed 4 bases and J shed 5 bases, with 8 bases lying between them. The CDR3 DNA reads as TGTGCCATCAGTGGGACCAATACCGGGGAGCTGTTTTTT. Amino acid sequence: CAISGTNTGELFF.

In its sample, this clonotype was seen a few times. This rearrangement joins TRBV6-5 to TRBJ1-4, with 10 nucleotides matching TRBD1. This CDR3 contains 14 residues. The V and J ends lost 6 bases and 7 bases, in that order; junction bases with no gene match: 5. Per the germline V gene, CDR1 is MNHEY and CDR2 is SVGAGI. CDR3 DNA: TGTGCCAGCAGGGGGACAGGGGCAGGTGAAAAACTGTTTTTT. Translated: CASRGTGAGEKLFF.

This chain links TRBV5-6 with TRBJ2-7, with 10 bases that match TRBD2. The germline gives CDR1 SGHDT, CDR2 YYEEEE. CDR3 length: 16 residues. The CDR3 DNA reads TGTGCCAGCAGCCTTAGCGGGAGGATGGACTCCCACGAGCAGTACGTC. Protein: CASSLSGRMDSHEQYV.

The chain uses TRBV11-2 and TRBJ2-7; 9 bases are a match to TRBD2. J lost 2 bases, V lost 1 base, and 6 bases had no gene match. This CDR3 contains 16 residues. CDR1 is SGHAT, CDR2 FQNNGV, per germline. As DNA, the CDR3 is TGTGCCAGCAGCTTAGGCGGGAGGGCCTCAACCTACGAGCAGTACGTC. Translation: CASSLGGRASTYEQYV.

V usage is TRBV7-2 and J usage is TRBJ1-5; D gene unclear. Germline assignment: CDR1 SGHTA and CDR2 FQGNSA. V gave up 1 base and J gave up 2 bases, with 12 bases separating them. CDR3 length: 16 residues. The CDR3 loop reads CASSLGEFRGNQPQHF. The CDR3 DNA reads TGTGCCAGCAGCTTAGGGGAGTTTCGGGGCAATCAGCCCCAGCATTTT.